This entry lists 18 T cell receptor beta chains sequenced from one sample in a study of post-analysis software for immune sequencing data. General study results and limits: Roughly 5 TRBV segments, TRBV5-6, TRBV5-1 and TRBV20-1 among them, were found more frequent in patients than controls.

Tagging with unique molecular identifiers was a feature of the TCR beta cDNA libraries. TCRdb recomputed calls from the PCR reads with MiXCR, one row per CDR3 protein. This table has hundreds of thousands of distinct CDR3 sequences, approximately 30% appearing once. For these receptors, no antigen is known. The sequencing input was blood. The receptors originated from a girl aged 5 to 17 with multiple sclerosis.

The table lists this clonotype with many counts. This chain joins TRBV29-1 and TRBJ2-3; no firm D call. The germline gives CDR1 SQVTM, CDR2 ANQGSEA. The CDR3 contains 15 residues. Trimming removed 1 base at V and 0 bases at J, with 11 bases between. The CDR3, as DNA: TGCAGCGTTGAAGGTCTACCCCTTAGCACAGATACGCAGTATTTT. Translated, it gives CSVEGLPLSTDTQYF.

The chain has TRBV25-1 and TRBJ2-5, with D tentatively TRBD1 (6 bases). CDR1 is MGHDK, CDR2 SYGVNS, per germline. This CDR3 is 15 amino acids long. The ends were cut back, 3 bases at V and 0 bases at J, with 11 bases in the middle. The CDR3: CASSDRYRDQETQYF. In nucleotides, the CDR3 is TGTGCCAGCAGTGACAGATACAGGGACCAAGAGACCCAGTACTTC.

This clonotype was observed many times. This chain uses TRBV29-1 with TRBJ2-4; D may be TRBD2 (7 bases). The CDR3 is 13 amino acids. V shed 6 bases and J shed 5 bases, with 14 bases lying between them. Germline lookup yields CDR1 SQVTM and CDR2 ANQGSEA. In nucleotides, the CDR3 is TGCAGCGTCGCCCACGGGGGGCAAAACATTCAGTACTTC. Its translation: CSVAHGGQNIQYF. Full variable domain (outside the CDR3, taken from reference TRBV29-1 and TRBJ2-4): SAVISQKPSRDICQRGTSLTIQCQVDSQVTMMFWYRQQPGQSLTLIATANQGSEATYESGFVIDKFPISRPNLTFSTLTVSNMSPEDSSIYLCSVAHGGQNIQYFGAGTRLSVL.

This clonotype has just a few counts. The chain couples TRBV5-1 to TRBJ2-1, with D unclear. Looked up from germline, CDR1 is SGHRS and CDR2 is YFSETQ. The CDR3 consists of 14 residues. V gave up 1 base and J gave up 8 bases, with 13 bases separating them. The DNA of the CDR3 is TGCGCCAGCAGCTTGAACCCCTCTCGTGATGAGCAGTTCTTC. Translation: CASSLNPSRDEQFF.

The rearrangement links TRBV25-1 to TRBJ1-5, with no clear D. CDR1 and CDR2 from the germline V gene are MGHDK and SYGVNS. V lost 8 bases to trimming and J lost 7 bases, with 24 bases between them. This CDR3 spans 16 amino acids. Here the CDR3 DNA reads TGTGCCAGCCTACATACCAAAGACCCGGTCGGGCAGCCCCAGCATTTT. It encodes CASLHTKDPVGQPQHF.

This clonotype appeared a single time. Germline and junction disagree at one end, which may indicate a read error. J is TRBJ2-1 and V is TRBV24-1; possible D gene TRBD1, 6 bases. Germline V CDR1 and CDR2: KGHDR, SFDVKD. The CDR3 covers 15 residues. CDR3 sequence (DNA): TGTGCCGCCAGTGATGTTGGGGGCAGGGACGATGAGCAGTTCTTC. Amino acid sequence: CAASDVGGRDDEQFF.

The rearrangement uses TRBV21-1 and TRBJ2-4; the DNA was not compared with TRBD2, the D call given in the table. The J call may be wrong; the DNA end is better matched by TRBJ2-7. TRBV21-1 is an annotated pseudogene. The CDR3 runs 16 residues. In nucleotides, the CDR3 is TGTGCCAGCAGCAAACTTGGACTAGCGGAGGCCCACGAGCAGTACTTC. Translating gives CASSKLGLAEAHEQYF.

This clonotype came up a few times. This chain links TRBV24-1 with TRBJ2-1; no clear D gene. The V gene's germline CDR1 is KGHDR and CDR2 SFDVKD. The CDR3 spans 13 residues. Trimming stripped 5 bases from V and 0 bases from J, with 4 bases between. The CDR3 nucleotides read TGTGCCACCAGTGTAAGCTCCTACAATGAGCAGTTCTTC. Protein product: CATSVSSYNEQFF.

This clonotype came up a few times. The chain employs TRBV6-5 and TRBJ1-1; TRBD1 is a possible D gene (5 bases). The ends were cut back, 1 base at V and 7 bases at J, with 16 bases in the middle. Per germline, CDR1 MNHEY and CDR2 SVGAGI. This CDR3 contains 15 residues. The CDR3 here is CASSYLMAGTFEAFF. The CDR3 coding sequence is TGTGCCAGCAGTTACTTGATGGCAGGGACTTTTGAAGCTTTCTTT.

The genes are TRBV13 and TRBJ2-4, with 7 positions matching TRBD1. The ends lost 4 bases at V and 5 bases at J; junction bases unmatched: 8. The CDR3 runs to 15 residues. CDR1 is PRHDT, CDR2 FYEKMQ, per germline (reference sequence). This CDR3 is CASSYRGLGENIQYF. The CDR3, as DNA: TGTGCCAGCAGCTACAGGGGTCTAGGAGAAAACATTCAGTACTTC. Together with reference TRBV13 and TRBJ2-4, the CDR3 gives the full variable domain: AAGVIQSPRHLIKEKRETATLKCYPIPRHDTVYWYQQGPGQDPQFLISFYEKMQSDKGSIPDRFSAQQFSDYHSELNMSSLELGDSALYFCASSYRGLGENIQYFGAGTRLSVL.

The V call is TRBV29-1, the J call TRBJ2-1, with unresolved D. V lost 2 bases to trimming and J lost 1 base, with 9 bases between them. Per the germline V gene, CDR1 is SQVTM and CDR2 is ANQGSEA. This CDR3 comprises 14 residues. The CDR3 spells CSVEKGISYNEQFF. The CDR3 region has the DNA TGCAGCGTTGAAAAGGGAATTTCCTACAATGAGCAGTTCTTC.

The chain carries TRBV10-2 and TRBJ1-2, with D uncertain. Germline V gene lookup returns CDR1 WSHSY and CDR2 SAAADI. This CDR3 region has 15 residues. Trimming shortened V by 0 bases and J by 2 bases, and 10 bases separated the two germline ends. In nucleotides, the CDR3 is TGCGCCAGCAGTGAGTCGATACGCAGGAACTATGGCTACACCTTC. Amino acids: CASSESIRRNYGYTF.

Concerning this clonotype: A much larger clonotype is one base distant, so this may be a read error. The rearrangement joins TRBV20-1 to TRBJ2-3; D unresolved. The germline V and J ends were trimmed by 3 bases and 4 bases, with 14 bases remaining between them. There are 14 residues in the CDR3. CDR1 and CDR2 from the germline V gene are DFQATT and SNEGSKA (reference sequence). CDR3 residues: CSASRNLRSDTQYF. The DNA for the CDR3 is TGCAGTGCTAGTAGAAACCTCCGGTCAGATACGCAGTATTTT.

CDR3: CSVRKHATALDGELFF. The DNA of the CDR3 is TGCAGCGTGAGGAAACATGCGACGGCCCTGGATGGGGAGCTGTTTTTT. This chain uses TRBV29-1 with TRBJ2-2; D ambiguous. The V end was cut by 6 bases, the J end by 8 bases, with 25 bases between. Germline V gene lookup returns CDR1 SQVTM and CDR2 ANQGSEA. There are 16 residues in the CDR3.

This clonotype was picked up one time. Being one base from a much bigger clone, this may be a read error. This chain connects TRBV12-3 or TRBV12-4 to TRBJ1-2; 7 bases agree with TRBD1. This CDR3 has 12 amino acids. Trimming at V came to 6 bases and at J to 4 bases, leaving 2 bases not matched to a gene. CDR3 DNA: TGTGCCAGCAGCGGACAGGCCTATGGCTACACCTTC. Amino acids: CASSGQAYGYTF.

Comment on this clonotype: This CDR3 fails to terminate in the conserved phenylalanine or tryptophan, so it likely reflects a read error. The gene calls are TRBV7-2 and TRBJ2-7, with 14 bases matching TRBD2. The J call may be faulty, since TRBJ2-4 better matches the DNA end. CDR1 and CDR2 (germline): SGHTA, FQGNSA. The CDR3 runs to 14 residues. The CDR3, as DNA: TGTGCCAGCAGGGGACTAGCGGGAGAGAACATTCAGTACTGC. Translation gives CASRGLAGENIQYC.

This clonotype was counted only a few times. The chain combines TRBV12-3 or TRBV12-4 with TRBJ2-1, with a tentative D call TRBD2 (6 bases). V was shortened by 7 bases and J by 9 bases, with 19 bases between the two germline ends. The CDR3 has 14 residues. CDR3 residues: CASTPLLRAGEQFF. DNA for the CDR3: TGTGCCAGCACCCCGCTTCTTAGAGCGGGTGAGCAGTTCTTC.

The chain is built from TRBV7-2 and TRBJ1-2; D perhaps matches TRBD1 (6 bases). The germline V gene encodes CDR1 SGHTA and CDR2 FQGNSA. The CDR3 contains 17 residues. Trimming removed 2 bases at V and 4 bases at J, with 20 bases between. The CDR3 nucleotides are TGTGCCAGCAGCTTAACCTCAGATATGGGAGGGGGCTATGGCTACACCTTC. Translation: CASSLTSDMGGGYGYTF.